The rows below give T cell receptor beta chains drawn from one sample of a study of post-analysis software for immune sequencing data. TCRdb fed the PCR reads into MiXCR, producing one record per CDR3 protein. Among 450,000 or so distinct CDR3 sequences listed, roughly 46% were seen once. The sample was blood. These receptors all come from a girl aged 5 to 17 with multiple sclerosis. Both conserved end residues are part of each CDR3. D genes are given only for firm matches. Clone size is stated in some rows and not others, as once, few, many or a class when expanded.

CDR3: CASRGTVRETQYF
DNA: TGTGCCAGCAGGGGGACCGTCAGGGAGACCCAGTACTTC
J: TRBJ2-5
D: NA
V: TRBV6-1
size: NA

CDR3: CASSERARSGANVLTF
DNA: TGTGCCAGCAGTGAAAGGGCCCGCTCTGGGGCCAACGTCCTGACTTTC
J: TRBJ2-6
D: NA
V: TRBV2
size: NA

CDR3: CASSPQSSGIGNEQFF
DNA: TGTGCCAGCAGCCCACAATCTAGCGGGATAGGGAATGAGCAGTTCTTC
J: TRBJ2-1
D: TRBD2
V: TRBV3-1
size: NA

CDR3: CATSDPKNTGLAFF
DNA: TGTGCCACCAGTGACCCTAAGAACACAGGATTAGCTTTCTTT
J: TRBJ1-1
D: NA
V: TRBV24-1
size: NA

CDR3: CSANSRRASGDPSTDTQYF
DNA: TGCAGTGCTAATAGCCGGCGGGCTAGCGGGGACCCTAGCACAGATACGCAGTATTTT
J: TRBJ2-3
D: TRBD2
V: TRBV20-1
size: once

CDR3: CASSWGRTEETQYF
DNA: TGCGCCAGCAGCTGGGGACGGACCGAAGAGACCCAGTACTTC
J: TRBJ2-5
D: NA
V: TRBV5-1
size: NA

CDR3: CASNNLGGDEQFF
DNA: TGTGCCAGCAATAACTTAGGCGGGGATGAGCAGTTCTTC
J: TRBJ2-1
D: NA
V: TRBV25-1
size: NA

CDR3: CARLRERELVHEQYF
DNA: TGTGCCAGACTCCGGGAACGAGAACTTGTCCACGAGCAGTACTTC
J: TRBJ2-7
D: NA
V: TRBV21-1
size: NA

CDR3: CASSLVGRGQQPQHF
DNA: TGTGCCAGCAGCTTAGTGGGCAGGGGGCAACAGCCCCAGCATTTT
J: TRBJ1-5
D: TRBD1
V: TRBV7-2
size: few

CDR3: CANSFALAGSYNEQFF
DNA: TGTGCCAACAGTTTTGCGCTAGCGGGAAGTTACAATGAGCAGTTCTTC
J: TRBJ2-1
D: TRBD2
V: TRBV12-3/TRBV12-4
size: NA

CDR3: CASSLATSGRGTDTQYF
DNA: TGTGCCAGCAGCTTAGCGACTAGCGGGAGAGGCACAGATACGCAGTATTTT
J: TRBJ2-3
D: TRBD2
V: TRBV7-9
size: NA

CDR3: CASSPSTVNTEAFF
DNA: TGTGCCAGCAGTCCCAGTACAGTGAACACTGAAGCTTTCTTT
J: TRBJ1-1
D: NA
V: TRBV6-1
size: NA

CDR3: CASSSTSALREAFF
DNA: TGTGCCAGCAGCTCGACGTCTGCCTTAAGGGAAGCTTTCTTT
J: TRBJ1-1
D: NA
V: TRBV5-4
size: NA

CDR3: CATSSPGGLDTQYF
DNA: TGTGCCACCTCCTCCCCAGGGGGCTTGGATACGCAGTATTTT
J: TRBJ2-3
D: TRBD1
V: TRBV15
size: NA

CDR3: CASSHGDGTSVKNIQYF
DNA: TGCGCCAGCAGCCATGGGGACGGGACTAGCGTAAAAAACATTCAGTACTTC
J: TRBJ2-4
D: TRBD2
V: TRBV4-1
size: NA

CDR3: CASSAESSAHYEQYF
DNA: TGTGCCAGTAGTGCGGAGTCTAGTGCCCACTACGAGCAGTACTTC
J: TRBJ2-7
D: NA
V: TRBV19
size: NA

CDR3: CASRRDGGRNEQFF
DNA: TGTGCCAGCCGGAGGGATGGGGGTAGGAATGAGCAGTTCTTC
J: TRBJ2-1
D: NA
V: TRBV5-5
size: NA

CDR3: CSTSGGSYNEQFF
DNA: TGCAGCACTAGCGGGGGGTCCTACAATGAGCAGTTCTTC
J: TRBJ2-1
D: TRBD2
V: TRBV29-1
size: NA

CDR3: CASSWAGGASVNTQYF
DNA: TGCGCCAGCAGCTGGGCGGGAGGGGCCTCCGTGAATACGCAGTATTTT
J: TRBJ2-3
D: TRBD2
V: TRBV5-1
size: NA

CDR3: CSVDRGGANYGYTF
DNA: TGCAGCGTTGACAGAGGGGGCGCTAACTATGGCTACACCTTC
J: TRBJ1-2
D: TRBD1
V: TRBV29-1
size: NA

CDR3: CASSPFRGVDEQYF
DNA: TGTGCCAGCAGTCCCTTCAGGGGCGTCGACGAGCAGTACTTC
J: TRBJ2-7
D: NA
V: TRBV28
size: NA

CDR3: CASTFPNEQFF
DNA: TGTGCCAGCACCTTCCCCAATGAGCAGTTCTTC
J: TRBJ2-1
D: NA
V: TRBV6-4
size: NA

CDR3: CASRVDVNRGERANYGYTF
DNA: TGTGCCAGCAGAGTCGACGTGAACAGGGGGGAAAGGGCTAACTATGGCTACACCTTC
J: TRBJ1-2
D: TRBD1
V: TRBV28
size: NA

CDR3: CATSTSAGAAYEQYF
DNA: TGTGCCACCAGCACAAGTGCGGGGGCGGCCTACGAGCAGTACTTC
J: TRBJ2-7
D: NA
V: TRBV15
size: NA

CDR3: CASSFSLYNEQFF
DNA: TGTGCCAGCAGTTTTTCCCTCTACAATGAGCAGTTCTTC
J: TRBJ2-1
D: NA
V: TRBV28
size: NA

CDR3: CASSSWTDYEQYF
DNA: TGTGCCAGCAGTTCATGGACAGATTACGAGCAGTACTTC
J: TRBJ2-7
D: NA
V: TRBV28
size: NA

CDR3: CSATGVQETQYF
DNA: TGCAGCGCAACAGGGGTACAAGAGACCCAGTACTTC
J: TRBJ2-5
D: TRBD1
V: TRBV29-1
size: NA

CDR3: CASSGGQGKNEQFF
DNA: TGTGCCAGCAGCGGGGGACAGGGTAAGAATGAGCAGTTCTTC
J: TRBJ2-1
D: TRBD1
V: TRBV7-9
size: many

CDR3: CASSFAGGTDTQYF
DNA: TGTGCCAGCAGCTTTGCGGGAGGGACAGATACGCAGTATTTT
J: TRBJ2-3
D: TRBD2
V: TRBV7-3
size: few

CDR3: CASSFGTVPKEAFF
DNA: TGTGCCAGCAGCTTTGGGACAGTCCCTAAGGAAGCTTTCTTT
J: TRBJ1-1
D: TRBD1
V: TRBV5-5
size: NA

CDR3: CATSKGTVYGYTF
DNA: TGTGCCACCAGCAAAGGGACAGTCTATGGCTACACCTTC
J: TRBJ1-2
D: TRBD1
V: TRBV15
size: NA

CDR3: CASRELAGVGNEQFF
DNA: TGTGCCAGCAGGGAACTAGCGGGAGTGGGAAATGAGCAGTTCTTC
J: TRBJ2-1
D: TRBD2
V: TRBV2
size: NA

CDR3: CASSGLAGVLNEQFF
DNA: TGCGCCAGCAGCGGACTAGCGGGAGTATTAAATGAGCAGTTCTTC
J: TRBJ2-1
D: TRBD2
V: TRBV5-1
size: NA

CDR3: CASSSSGYEQFF
DNA: TGTGCCAGCAGTTCTAGCGGGTATGAGCAGTTCTTC
J: TRBJ2-1
D: TRBD2
V: TRBV6-2/TRBV6-3
size: NA

CDR3: CASSLGATDTQYF
DNA: TGTGCTAGCAGCTTGGGGGCTACAGATACGCAGTATTTT
J: TRBJ2-3
D: NA
V: TRBV7-7
size: NA

CDR3: CASSIDWNTQYF
DNA: TGTGCCAGCAGCATCGACTGGAATACGCAGTATTTT
J: TRBJ2-3
D: NA
V: TRBV13
size: many

CDR3: CASSVANPSYNEQFF
DNA: TGTGCCAGCAGCGTAGCTAATCCTTCCTACAATGAGCAGTTCTTC
J: TRBJ2-1
D: NA
V: TRBV9
size: few

CDR3: CASSRPPGQGAHYGYTF
DNA: TGTGCCAGCAGTCGCCCCCCGGGACAGGGGGCTCACTATGGCTACACCTTC
J: TRBJ1-2
D: TRBD1
V: TRBV28
size: NA

CDR3: CASRPHSGSYNEQFF
DNA: TGTGCCAGCAGACCTCATAGCGGCTCCTACAATGAGCAGTTCTTC
J: TRBJ2-1
D: NA
V: TRBV7-2
size: NA

CDR3: CASSPGQVRNEQYF
DNA: TGTGCCAGCAGTCCAGGACAGGTCCGGAACGAGCAGTACTTC
J: TRBJ2-7
D: TRBD1
V: TRBV12-3/TRBV12-4
size: NA

CDR3: CASSLDGLAGGRNEQFF
DNA: TGTGCCAGCAGTTTAGACGGCCTAGCGGGAGGACGTAATGAGCAGTTCTTC
J: TRBJ2-1
D: TRBD2
V: TRBV12-3/TRBV12-4
size: NA

CDR3: CASTSGAGKNTQYF
DNA: TGTGCCAGCACTTCCGGGGCCGGGAAAAATACGCAGTATTTT
J: TRBJ2-3
D: NA
V: TRBV7-9
size: NA